This is a list of T cell receptor beta chains from one sample in a study of CD8 T cells in ankylosing spondylitis. TCRdb ran MiXCR on the 5' RACE reads and lists one entry per CDR3 protein. The sample shows approximately 220,000 distinct CDR3 sequences, under 12% of them seen only once. The sample consisted of blood, either unsorted or a sorted T cell fraction (not recorded which). These receptors were obtained from a male donor with ankylosing spondylitis or in good health (not recorded which). Each CDR3 is given with its conserved first and last residue. D genes are given only for firm matches. Size is stated for part of the rows, as once, few or many counts, or as a class when the clone is expanded.

size,V,D,J,CDR3,DNA
few,TRBV5-1,TRBD1,TRBJ1-1,CASSLSPGQGTEAFF,TGCGCCAGCAGCTTAAGCCCGGGACAGGGGACTGAAGCTTTCTTT
many,TRBV14,.,TRBJ2-1,CASSLGPLGQFF,TGTGCCAGCAGCCTAGGTCCCTTGGGGCAGTTCTTC
few,TRBV5-1,TRBD1,TRBJ1-5,CASSLEGQAGQPQHF,TGCGCCAGCAGCTTGGAAGGACAGGCCGGACAGCCCCAGCATTTT
many,TRBV29-1,.,TRBJ2-5,CSVGWGETQYF,TGCAGCGTTGGGTGGGGAGAGACCCAGTACTTC
many,TRBV30,TRBD1,TRBJ1-6,CAWRDRTDRGHNSPLHF,TGTGCCTGGAGGGACAGAACAGACAGGGGGCATAATTCACCCCTCCACTTT
many,TRBV7-6,TRBD1,TRBJ2-3,CASSSKTGGPDTQYF,TGTGCCAGCAGCTCCAAGACAGGGGGGCCAGATACGCAGTATTTT
many,TRBV11-2,TRBD2,TRBJ2-3,CASSLVSTSVGISTDTQYF,TGTGCCAGCAGCTTAGTGTCCACTAGCGTCGGTATTAGCACAGATACGCAGTATTTT
.,TRBV5-1,.,TRBJ2-7,CASSLEPYEQYF,TGCGCCAGCAGCTTGGAGCCCTACGAGCAGTACTTC
many,TRBV5-6,.,TRBJ2-5,CASSRNRVETQYF,TGTGCCAGCAGCCGTAACAGGGTAGAGACCCAGTACTTC
few,TRBV20-1,.,TRBJ1-4,CSASETEKLFF,TGCAGTGCTAGTGAAACGGAAAAACTGTTTTTT
many,TRBV28,.,TRBJ2-7,CASSFPEEDGPTNENYEQYF,TGTGCCAGCAGTTTCCCGGAGGAGGACGGGCCGACCAATGAAAACTACGAGCAGTACTTC
few,TRBV7-9,.,TRBJ2-7,CASSPRGVYEQYF,TGTGCCAGCAGCCCCAGGGGGGTCTACGAGCAGTACTTC
many,TRBV20-1,.,TRBJ2-7,CSALDPTSSYEQYF,TGCAGTGCGCTGGACCCAACAAGCTCCTACGAGCAGTACTTC
many,TRBV14,TRBD2,TRBJ2-5,CASSQRRGGFSETQYF,TGTGCCAGCAGCCAACGTAGGGGAGGGTTCTCAGAGACCCAGTACTTC
.,TRBV20-1,TRBD1,TRBJ2-7,CSASWGQGINEQYF,TGCAGTGCTAGCTGGGGACAGGGTATAAACGAGCAGTACTTC
many,TRBV6-5,.,TRBJ2-1,CASSYSRRGSYNEQFF,TGTGCCAGCAGTTACTCCAGGAGGGGGTCCTACAATGAGCAGTTCTTC
.,TRBV7-8,TRBD2,TRBJ2-2,CASSAGLAGRSGELFF,TGTGCCAGCAGCGCGGGACTAGCGGGGAGGTCCGGGGAGCTGTTTTTT
.,TRBV6-1,.,TRBJ2-3,CASSEAVGRTDTQYF,TGTGCCAGCAGTGAAGCAGTAGGTAGGACAGATACGCAGTATTTT
many,TRBV7-6,TRBD2,TRBJ2-1,CASSLVGGGLKVYNEQFF,TGTGCCAGCAGCTTAGTGGGCGGGGGGCTAAAAGTCTACAATGAGCAGTTCTTC
.,TRBV9,TRBD2,TRBJ2-3,CASSRLAGGPDGTQYF,TGTGCCAGCAGCCGGCTAGCGGGGGGGCCTGACGGTACGCAGTATTTT
.,TRBV12-3/TRBV12-4,.,TRBJ2-3,CASRLLLGGVGTDTQYF,TGTGCCAGCAGGCTACTTTTGGGGGGCGTGGGCACAGATACGCAGTATTTT
many,TRBV10-3,.,TRBJ1-5,CAISAQVDQPQHF,TGTGCCATCAGTGCCCAGGTAGACCAGCCCCAGCATTTT
many,TRBV20-1,.,TRBJ1-5,CSRAGDTNQPQHF,TGCAGTCGGGCCGGGGACACTAATCAGCCCCAGCATTTT
many,TRBV2,.,TRBJ1-5,CASMLGWQQPQHF,TGTGCCAGCATGTTGGGCTGGCAACAGCCCCAGCATTTT
many,TRBV28,TRBD1,TRBJ1-5,CASSDRGVSNQPQHF,TGTGCCAGCAGCGACAGGGGTGTTAGCAATCAGCCCCAGCATTTT
.,TRBV19,.,TRBJ1-1,CASSIGTNTEAFF,TGTGCCAGTAGTATCGGGACGAACACTGAAGCTTTCTTT
few,TRBV24-1,.,TRBJ2-3,CATSEKVSAYRDLDTQYF,TGTGCCACCAGCGAAAAAGTAAGCGCCTATCGGGACTTAGATACGCAGTATTTT
many,TRBV5-1,.,TRBJ2-5,CASSLQVSQETQYF,TGCGCCAGCAGCTTACAGGTTTCCCAAGAGACCCAGTACTTC
many,TRBV2,TRBD1,TRBJ1-2,CASSQRQGANYGYTF,TGTGCCAGCAGTCAAAGACAGGGGGCTAACTATGGCTACACCTTC
many,TRBV7-3,.,TRBJ2-3,CASSPRLGDTDTQYF,TGTGCCAGCAGCCCTCGTCTGGGGGACACAGATACGCAGTATTTT
many,TRBV20-1,TRBD2,TRBJ2-2,CSASGLAGGPANTGELFF,TGCAGTGCTAGTGGTCTAGCGGGGGGACCCGCGAACACCGGGGAGCTGTTTTTT
many,TRBV3-1,.,TRBJ1-1,CASSHLKGEAFF,TGTGCCAGCAGCCATTTGAAGGGTGAAGCTTTCTTT
many,TRBV12-3/TRBV12-4,.,TRBJ2-1,CASRGSGGLPGGSSYNEQFF,TGTGCCAGCAGAGGTAGCGGGGGCCTGCCAGGGGGCAGCTCCTACAATGAGCAGTTCTTC
few,TRBV5-5,.,TRBJ2-5,CASSLDAGATGETQYF,TGTGCCAGCAGCTTGGATGCGGGGGCGACTGGAGAGACCCAGTACTTC
many,TRBV6-5,.,TRBJ1-1,CASSYYQDNTEAFF,TGTGCCAGCAGTTACTATCAAGATAACACTGAAGCTTTCTTT
.,TRBV7-9,TRBD1,TRBJ2-3,CASSLSGQRLTDTQYF,TGTGCCAGCAGCTTGTCGGGACAGCGCCTCACAGATACGCAGTATTTT
many,TRBV3-1,.,TRBJ2-7,CASSQPDYNEQYF,TGTGCCAGCAGCCAACCGGATTATAACGAGCAGTACTTC
many,TRBV24-1,.,TRBJ2-1,CATSDLPDEQFF,TGTGCCACCAGTGATTTGCCTGATGAGCAGTTCTTC
many,TRBV5-1,.,TRBJ1-6,CASSLEGTSSPLHF,TGCGCCAGCAGCTTGGAAGGGACAAGTTCACCCCTCCACTTT
few,TRBV12-3/TRBV12-4,.,TRBJ1-1,CASSSRGTEAFF,TGTGCCAGCAGTTCCAGAGGAACTGAAGCTTTCTTT
many,TRBV7-2,TRBD2,TRBJ2-1,CASSLEGTSGVNEQFF,TGTGCCAGCAGCTTAGAGGGGACTAGCGGGGTGAATGAGCAGTTCTTC